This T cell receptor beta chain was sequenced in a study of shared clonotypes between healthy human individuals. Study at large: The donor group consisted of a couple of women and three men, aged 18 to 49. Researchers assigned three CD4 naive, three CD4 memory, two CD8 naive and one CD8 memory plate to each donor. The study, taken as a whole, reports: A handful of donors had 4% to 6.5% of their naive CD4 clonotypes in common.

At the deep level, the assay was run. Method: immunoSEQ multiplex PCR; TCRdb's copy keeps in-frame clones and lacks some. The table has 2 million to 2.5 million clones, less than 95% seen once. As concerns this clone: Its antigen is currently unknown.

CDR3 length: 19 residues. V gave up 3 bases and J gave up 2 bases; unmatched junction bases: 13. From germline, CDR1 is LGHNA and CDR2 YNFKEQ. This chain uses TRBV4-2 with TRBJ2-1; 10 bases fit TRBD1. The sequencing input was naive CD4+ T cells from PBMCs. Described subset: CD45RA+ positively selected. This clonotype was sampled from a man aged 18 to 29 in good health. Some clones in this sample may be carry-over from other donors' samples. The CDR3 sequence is CASSQRSTGTGVTYNEQFF. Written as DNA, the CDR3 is TGTGCCAGCAGCCAGCGAAGTACCGGGACAGGGGTTACCTACAATGAGCAGTTCTTC.